The 31 T cell receptor beta chains reported below all come from one sample, sequenced in a study of blood T cells in healthy people across ages. Alongside a J-beta primer mix, a sample-barcoded 5' primer served in a second PCR lasting about 7 to 11 cycles. TCRdb re-called the 5' RACE reads with MiXCR, one entry per CDR3 protein. Found here are about a million distinct CDR3 sequences, about 48% of them singletons; the top ten hold around 15%. The sequencing input was blood. The receptors derive from a man in his thirties or forties in good health.

Many counts were recorded for this clonotype. V and J are TRBV20-1 and TRBJ2-1; 11 nucleotides match TRBD2. Germline CDR1 and CDR2: DFQATT and SNEGSKA (reference sequence). The CDR3 spans 19 residues. Losses at the gene ends were 3 bases for V and 1 base for J; bases not matched to a gene: 14. CDR3 amino acids: CSARISGGAGIRSYNEQFF. CDR3 nucleotide sequence: TGCAGTGCTAGGATTAGCGGGGGGGCGGGTATTAGATCCTACAATGAGCAGTTCTTC.

The V call is TRBV6-2 or TRBV6-3, the J call TRBJ2-1; TRBD1 might be the D (5 bases). Trimming removed 6 bases from V and 9 bases from J, with 12 bases in between. There are 12 residues in the CDR3. Germline V CDR1 and CDR2: MNHEY, SVGEGT. The CDR3 region has the DNA TGTGCCAGCAGCAGGGCCCCGGGTGAGCAGTTCTTC. Amino acids: CASSRAPGEQFF.

V usage is TRBV6-5 and J usage is TRBJ2-7; D perhaps matches TRBD1 (6 bases). Germline-derived CDR1 and CDR2 are MNHEY and SVGAGI. The CDR3 is 14 residues long. The V end lost 7 bases, the J end lost 6 bases, and 19 bases lay between the germline ends. CDR3 in amino acids: CASKRGRGRGEQYF. DNA for the CDR3: TGTGCCAGCAAACGGGGCAGGGGTAGAGGCGAGCAGTACTTC.

This chain joins TRBV7-2 and TRBJ2-7; no reliable D call. Germline CDR1 and CDR2: SGHTA and FQGNSA. The CDR3 length is 14 residues. V dropped 8 bases and J dropped 5 bases, with 19 bases sitting between them. CDR3 coding DNA: TGTGCCAGCGGAACCCAGCCGCCCCCCGACGAGCAGTACTTC. Its translation is CASGTQPPPDEQYF.

As to this clonotype: It is unclear where the CDR3 begins or ends on the DNA, so no DNA is shown, and the CDR3 is as TCRdb lists it. This chain uses TRBV12-3 or TRBV12-4 with TRBJ1-5. The CDR3 contains 14 residues when both ends are counted. CDR3: CASSSSGFNQPQHF.

This clonotype was seen a few times. This chain connects TRBV2 to TRBJ2-5, with D possibly being TRBD1 (5 bases). The CDR3 is made up of 15 amino acids. V was trimmed by 4 bases and J by 3 bases, leaving 15 bases between them. Germline assignment: CDR1 SNHLY and CDR2 FYNNEI. CDR3 amino acids: CASSVDSGFKETQYF. CDR3 in DNA: TGTGCCAGCAGTGTTGACAGTGGGTTCAAAGAGACCCAGTACTTC.

This clonotype showed up just a few times. The V gene is TRBV15, the J gene TRBJ1-5, with a possible D match to TRBD1 (6 bases). The germline V gene has CDR1 LNHNV and CDR2 YYDKDF (reference sequence). The ends were cut back, 3 bases at V and 0 bases at J, with 12 bases in the middle. This CDR3 region has 16 residues. The CDR3 reads CATSRTRTVSNQPQHF. DNA of the CDR3: TGTGCCACCAGCAGGACGCGGACAGTTAGCAATCAGCCCCAGCATTTT.

This clonotype was found a few times. V gene TRBV20-1 combines with J gene TRBJ2-7, with a possible D match to TRBD1 (6 bases). V dropped 2 bases and J dropped 4 bases, with 12 bases sitting between them. This CDR3 is 13 amino acids long. CDR1 is DFQATT, CDR2 SNEGSKA, per germline (reference sequence). CDR3 DNA sequence: TGCAGTGCTAGACCCCGGACAGTTTACGAGCAGTACTTC. Amino acids: CSARPRTVYEQYF.

This clonotype was counted only a few times. In DNA form, the CDR3 reads TGCGCCAGCAGCCAAGATGCTAACAGGCCCACAGATACGCAGTATTTT. Translating gives CASSQDANRPTDTQYF. The chain has TRBV4-1 and TRBJ2-3; maybe TRBD1 (5 bases). This CDR3 is built from 16 residues. Trimming took off 0 bases at V and 2 bases at J, with 12 bases between the two ends. Germline V lookup: CDR1 MGHRA, CDR2 YSYEKL.

This chain connects TRBV15 to TRBJ2-5, with unresolved D. The V gene's germline CDR1 is LNHNV and CDR2 YYDKDF (reference sequence). The V end lost 3 bases, the J end lost 1 base, and 6 bases lay between the germline ends. This CDR3 comprises 13 residues. Here the CDR3 reads CATSSSFQETQYF. The CDR3 bases are TGTGCCACCAGCAGCAGCTTCCAAGAGACCCAGTACTTC.

This chain links TRBV20-1 with TRBJ2-7, with 11 positions matching TRBD2. Germline loops: CDR1 DFQATT, CDR2 SNEGSKA (reference sequence). V dropped 6 bases and J dropped 0; count of bases not matched to a gene: 4. CDR3 length: 14 residues. This CDR3 reads CSAIAGGSSYEQYF. The CDR3 nucleotides read TGCAGTGCCATAGCGGGGGGGTCCTCCTACGAGCAGTACTTC.

With respect to this clonotype: This clone may be a read error of a much larger clone one base away. The chain has TRBV20-1 and TRBJ2-1, with TRBD2 matching 12 bases. The J call is uncertain, as TRBJ2-7 better fits the DNA end. The CDR3 is made up of 17 amino acids. The germline gives CDR1 DFQATT, CDR2 SNEGSKA (reference sequence). The CDR3 protein is CSARDLAGGSIDNEQYF. CDR3 nucleotide sequence: TGCAGTGCTAGAGACCTAGCGGGGGGGAGTATCGACAATGAGCAGTACTTC.

The gene calls are TRBV7-8 and TRBJ2-7; tentatively, D is TRBD1 (6 bases). Trimming took 3 bases from V and 7 from J, leaving 13 bases between them. Germline V gene lookup returns CDR1 SGHVS and CDR2 FQNEAQ. This CDR3 is built from 13 residues. This CDR3 reads CASSLDSVDEQYF. The CDR3 DNA reads as TGTGCCAGCAGCTTGGACAGCGTCGATGAGCAGTACTTC.

V is TRBV24-1 and J is TRBJ2-5; D is possibly TRBD2 (6 bases). The better agreement between TRBJ2-7 and the DNA end casts doubt on the J call. The CDR3 is 15 residues long. The V gene's germline CDR1 is KGHDR and CDR2 SFDVKD. The CDR3 here is CATSDIVGGYHEQYF. CDR3 bases: TGTGCCACCAGTGATATTGTCGGGGGTTATCACGAGCAGTACTTC.

V usage is TRBV20-1 and J usage is TRBJ2-5; 12 bases agree with TRBD2. J was trimmed by 11 bases and V by 0 bases; bases with no gene match: 13. CDR3 size: 16 residues. Germline V lookup: CDR1 DFQATT, CDR2 SNEGSKA (reference sequence). CDR3 sequence (DNA): TGCAGTGCTAGAGACCCTAGCGGGGGGGCGGGGAATGAGCAGTACTTC. Its protein product is CSARDPSGGAGNEQYF.

The chain couples TRBV20-1 to TRBJ2-1, with 7 bases identical to TRBD1. Germline V gene sequence: CDR1 DFQATT, CDR2 SNEGSKA (reference sequence). The ends lost 0 bases at V and 3 bases at J; junction bases unmatched: 2. This CDR3 is built from 14 residues. The chain's CDR3 is CSAREDRNYNEQFF. CDR3 bases: TGCAGTGCTAGAGAGGACAGGAACTACAATGAGCAGTTCTTC.

J is TRBJ1-2 and V is TRBV5-1; D is uncertain. The germline V gene encodes CDR1 SGHRS and CDR2 YFSETQ. The CDR3 length is 12 residues. Trimming cost V 0 bases and J 8 bases, with 8 bases left between them. For the CDR3, the DNA is TGCGCCAGCAGCTTGGACGGAGAAGGCTACACCTTC. Amino acid sequence: CASSLDGEGYTF.

Details on this clonotype: The junction departs from the called germline gene at one end, perhaps through a read error. The chain employs TRBV7-3 and TRBJ2-7, with D possibly being TRBD1 (5 bases). CDR3 length: 14 amino acids. Germline V gene data show CDR1 as SGHTA and CDR2 as FQGTGA. Here the CDR3 DNA reads TGTGTCAGCAGCGTACTTTCAGGGCCCTACGAGCAGTACTTC. It is translated as CVSSVLSGPYEQYF.

The chain carries TRBV29-1 and TRBJ2-7; 10 nucleotides match TRBD1. Trimming at V came to 4 bases and at J to 5 bases, leaving 5 bases not matched to a gene. Germline-derived CDR1 and CDR2 are SQVTM and ANQGSEA. CDR3 size: 13 residues. The CDR3 spells CSVGTGGSNEQYF. In DNA form, the CDR3 reads TGCAGCGTTGGGACAGGGGGTAGCAACGAGCAGTACTTC.

This clonotype appeared a few times. A read error may be the cause here, since a much bigger clone is one base away. The chain recombines TRBV12-3 or TRBV12-4 with TRBJ1-2; 8 nucleotides match TRBD1. The J segment lost 7 bases and the V segment lost 3 bases, leaving 1 base of the junction unmatched. The CDR3 is made up of 12 amino acids. CDR3 region: CASSFGQGGYTF. The CDR3 bases are TGTGCCAGCAGTTTCGGACAGGGTGGCTACACCTTC.

At least ten counts were recorded for this clonotype. This chain connects TRBV29-1 to TRBJ2-7; 7 nucleotides agree with TRBD1. The V gene's germline CDR1 is SQVTM and CDR2 ANQGSEA. J gave up 2 bases and V 4 bases, and 5 bases lay outside the gene matches. The CDR3 extends over 13 amino acids. CDR3 loop: CSVAQGETYEQYF. CDR3 coding DNA: TGCAGCGTTGCCCAGGGGGAAACCTACGAGCAGTACTTC.

The chain is built from TRBV6-2 or TRBV6-3 and TRBJ2-3; D is unclear. CDR3 length equals 17 residues. Deletions cut 0 bases from V and 2 bases from J, with 15 bases between. Germline V gives CDR1 MNHEY, CDR2 SVGEGT. In DNA form, the CDR3 reads TGTGCCAGCAGTTACTCGAATTTCGGCTACTTCACAGATACGCAGTATTTT. Translation: CASSYSNFGYFTDTQYF.

This clonotype occurred once. The V and J genes are TRBV29-1 and TRBJ2-3; D gene ambiguous. Germline V gene lookup returns CDR1 SQVTM and CDR2 ANQGSEA. V lost 4 bases to trimming and J lost 0 bases, with 8 bases between them. The length of the CDR3 is 13 residues. CDR3 amino acids: CSVGGWSTDTQYF. Written as DNA, the CDR3 is TGCAGCGTTGGTGGGTGGAGCACAGATACGCAGTATTTT.

The table lists this clonotype with a count of one. V is TRBV7-9 and J is TRBJ2-3; TRBD2 is a possible D gene (6 bases). Germline CDR1 SEHNR, CDR2 FQNEAQ (reference sequence). The CDR3 length is 14 residues. V was shortened by 8 bases and J by 5 bases, with 17 bases between the two germline ends. The CDR3 sequence: CASDGGENKDTQYF. DNA for the CDR3: TGTGCCAGCGACGGAGGGGAGAACAAAGATACGCAGTATTTT.

The DNA of the CDR3 is TGTGCCAGCAGCGTGACTAGCGGGGGGTCTCCTAGCACAGATACGCAGTATTTT. This encodes CASSVTSGGSPSTDTQYF. This sequence joins TRBV9 and TRBJ2-3; the match to TRBD2 covers 13 bases. V lost 2 bases to trimming and J lost 0 bases; unmatched junction nucleotides: 6. Germline CDR1 is SGDLS and CDR2 is YYNGEE. The CDR3 consists of 18 residues.

This clonotype was counted at least ten times. The rearrangement joins TRBV10-3 to TRBJ1-4; D gene unclear. V lost 2 bases to trimming and J lost 4 bases, with 8 bases between them. The CDR3 runs to 14 residues. Looked up from germline, CDR1 is ENHRY and CDR2 is SYGVKD. CDR3: CAISERPDNEKLFF. In DNA, the CDR3 is TGTGCCATCAGTGAGAGGCCTGATAATGAAAAACTGTTTTTT.

This clonotype occurred a few times. The chain uses TRBV6-2 or TRBV6-3 and TRBJ2-7; the D gene is possibly TRBD1 (5 bases). The CDR3 consists of 15 residues. Germline V CDR1 and CDR2: MNHEY, SVGEGT. V was pared by 6 bases and J by 0 bases, with 15 bases between. CDR3 loop: CASRPIDRDSYEQYF. The CDR3 nucleotides read TGTGCCAGCAGGCCTATCGACAGAGACTCCTACGAGCAGTACTTC.

This clonotype has a handful of counts. This chain connects TRBV5-1 to TRBJ2-6; weak D call: TRBD2 (6 bases). V dropped 0 bases and J dropped 1 base, with 8 bases sitting between them. The CDR3 covers 16 residues. Per germline, CDR1 SGHRS and CDR2 YFSETQ. The CDR3 is CASSLDGGSGANVLTF. As DNA, the CDR3 is TGCGCCAGCAGCTTGGACGGGGGATCTGGGGCCAACGTCCTGACTTTC.

V and J are TRBV15 and TRBJ2-7; TRBD2 might be the D (6 bases). The J call may be incorrect, as the DNA end agrees better with TRBJ2-4. Per the germline V gene, CDR1 is LNHNV and CDR2 is YYDKDF (reference sequence). The length of the CDR3 is 14 residues. In nucleotides, the CDR3 is TGTGCCACCAGCAGAGATGTCGGAGGGAACATTCAGTACTTC. This translates into CATSRDVGGNIQYF.

V and J are TRBV5-1 and TRBJ1-4; possibly TRBD1 for D (5 bases). This CDR3 has 11 amino acids. The V gene's germline CDR1 is SGHRS and CDR2 YFSETQ. The ends were cut back, 4 bases at V and 12 bases at J, with 10 bases in the middle. The CDR3 DNA reads TGCGCCAGCAGCCCCGGGACGGAACTGTTTTTT. Residues: CASSPGTELFF.

The J gene is TRBJ2-2, the V gene TRBV5-1; D may be TRBD2 (5 bases). The ends were cut back, 0 bases at V and 2 bases at J, with 11 bases in the middle. Germline V gene data show CDR1 as SGHRS and CDR2 as YFSETQ. The CDR3 consists of 16 residues. The CDR3 loop is CASSLATSTNTGELFF. The CDR3 region has the DNA TGCGCCAGCAGCTTGGCCACTAGTACCAACACCGGGGAGCTGTTTTTT.